The rows below give T cell receptor beta chains drawn from one sample of a study of cytomegalovirus exposure and HLA in healthy donors. The assay was immunoSEQ multiplex PCR, and TCRdb's table has in-frame clones only and misses some. The sample contains about 130,000 clones, about four fifths of which appear only once. Sample: PBMCs. These TCRs come from a man aged 25 to 40 in good health and CMV-seronegative. CDR3s include the opening cysteine and the closing phenylalanine or tryptophan. Fields, in order: J gene, V gene, clone size, D gene, CDR3 protein, CDR3 DNA. A D gene is named only where the DNA matches it firmly. Clone size is stated in some rows and not others, as once, few, many or a class when expanded.

J: TRBJ2-3; V: TRBV13; size: -; D: TRBD2; CDR3: CASSFEGLAAPDTQYF; DNA: TGTGCCAGCAGCTTCGAAGGACTAGCGGCCCCGGATACGCAGTATTTT
J: TRBJ1-2; V: TRBV6-6; size: -; D: -; CDR3: CASRPGEGFSNYGYTF; DNA: TGTGCCAGCAGACCGGGGGAAGGGTTCTCTAACTATGGCTACACCTTC
J: TRBJ2-3; V: TRBV7-3; size: -; D: TRBD2; CDR3: CASSPYSGSVSTDTQYF; DNA: TGTGCCAGCAGCCCATATAGCGGGAGTGTAAGCACAGATACGCAGTATTTT
J: TRBJ1-2; V: TRBV19; size: -; D: TRBD1; CDR3: CASTPRQGAFYGYTF; DNA: TGTGCCAGTACCCCACGACAGGGGGCTTTCTATGGCTACACCTTC
J: TRBJ2-3; V: TRBV15; size: -; D: TRBD2; CDR3: CATRTSGTDTQYF; DNA: TGTGCCACCAGGACTAGCGGAACAGATACGCAGTATTTT
J: TRBJ2-6; V: TRBV5-1; size: -; D: -; CDR3: CASSKIETGANVLTF; DNA: TGCGCCAGCAGCAAGATCGAGACTGGGGCCAACGTCCTGACTTTC
J: TRBJ2-2; V: TRBV7-2; size: -; D: TRBD1; CDR3: CASSWDRLNTGELFF; DNA: TGTGCCAGCAGTTGGGACAGACTGAACACCGGGGAGCTGTTTTTT
J: TRBJ1-1; V: TRBV5-1; size: -; D: -; CDR3: CASAGGTEAFF; DNA: TGCGCCAGCGCCGGAGGAACTGAAGCTTTCTTT
J: TRBJ2-3; V: TRBV6-4; size: -; D: -; CDR3: CASSDRGGGDTQYF; DNA: TGTGCCAGCAGTGACCGAGGGGGGGGAGATACGCAGTATTTT
J: TRBJ2-1; V: TRBV6-1; size: -; D: -; CDR3: CAARRVGGRNEQFF; DNA: TGTGCCGCCCGGCGCGTGGGGGGGCGCAATGAGCAGTTCTTC
J: TRBJ2-1; V: TRBV4-1; size: -; D: TRBD2; CDR3: CASSQPSGGANEQFF; DNA: TGCGCCAGCAGCCAACCTAGCGGGGGGGCCAATGAGCAGTTCTTC
J: TRBJ1-1; V: TRBV6-1; size: few; D: -; CDR3: CASSETGHTNTEAFF; DNA: TGTGCCAGCAGTGAAACGGGACATACGAACACTGAAGCTTTCTTT
J: TRBJ2-7; V: TRBV10-3; size: -; D: TRBD2; CDR3: CAIATSGSSYEQYF; DNA: TGTGCCATCGCAACTAGCGGGAGTTCCTACGAGCAGTACTTC
J: TRBJ2-1; V: TRBV30; size: -; D: TRBD2; CDR3: CAWNLAGAPEGQFF; DNA: TGTGCCTGGAATCTAGCGGGGGCCCCGGAGGGGCAGTTCTTC
J: TRBJ2-3; V: TRBV7-3; size: -; D: -; CDR3: CASSKDYRDTQYF; DNA: TGTGCCAGCAGCAAGGACTATAGAGATACGCAGTATTTT
J: TRBJ2-3; V: TRBV7-9; size: -; D: -; CDR3: CASSLVTRGADTQYF; DNA: TGTGCCAGCAGCCTCGTCACTCGCGGCGCAGATACGCAGTATTTT
J: TRBJ1-6; V: TRBV6-5; size: -; D: TRBD1; CDR3: CASGPGGYNSPLHF; DNA: TGTGCCAGCGGGCCAGGGGGCTATAATTCACCCCTCCACTTT
J: TRBJ1-2; V: TRBV10-3; size: -; D: -; CDR3: CAISESTRGGGGNYGYTF; DNA: TGTGCCATCAGTGAGTCGACGCGCGGGGGAGGGGGAAATTATGGCTACACCTTC
J: TRBJ1-4; V: TRBV9; size: -; D: -; CDR3: CASSARGASEKLFF; DNA: TGTGCCAGCAGCGCCCGGGGGGCCTCTGAAAAACTGTTTTTT
J: TRBJ2-6; V: TRBV9; size: -; D: -; CDR3: CASSVGAQQGRGASSGANVLTF; DNA: TGTGCCAGCAGCGTAGGGGCGCAACAGGGGCGGGGTGCCTCCTCTGGGGCCAACGTCCTGACTTTC
J: TRBJ2-7; V: TRBV23-1; size: few; D: -; CDR3: CASSQATVTPVLSSYEQYF; DNA: TGCGCCAGCAGTCAGGCGACAGTGACGCCCGTTCTGAGCTCCTACGAGCAGTACTTC
J: TRBJ1-1; V: TRBV7-2; size: -; D: -; CDR3: CASSQDRPEPNTEAFF; DNA: TGTGCCAGCAGCCAGGACAGACCCGAACCGAACACTGAAGCTTTCTTT
J: TRBJ1-1; V: TRBV27; size: once; D: -; CDR3: CANPGRGPVNTEAFF; DNA: TGTGCCAACCCGGGAAGAGGGCCTGTGAACACTGAAGCTTTCTTT
J: TRBJ2-7; V: TRBV7-9; size: -; D: TRBD2; CDR3: CASSFPGLAGVGEQYF; DNA: TGTGCCAGCAGCTTTCCCGGACTAGCGGGAGTCGGCGAGCAGTACTTC
J: TRBJ2-7; V: TRBV28; size: -; D: -; CDR3: CASSVGGTGISYEQYF; DNA: TGTGCCAGCAGTGTCGGAGGCACAGGGATATCCTACGAGCAGTACTTC
J: TRBJ2-3; V: TRBV9; size: -; D: TRBD2; CDR3: CASSSRRLAGLNTQYF; DNA: TGTGCCAGCAGCTCTCGAAGACTAGCGGGGTTAAATACGCAGTATTTT
J: TRBJ2-5; V: TRBV6-1; size: few; D: -; CDR3: CATVFWGMEETQYF; DNA: TGTGCCACCGTCTTTTGGGGCATGGAAGAGACCCAGTACTTC
J: TRBJ2-7; V: TRBV7-2; size: -; D: -; CDR3: CASSFQAGALYEQYF; DNA: TGTGCCAGCAGCTTTCAGGCAGGGGCGCTATACGAGCAGTACTTC
J: TRBJ2-1; V: TRBV18; size: -; D: -; CDR3: CASSPPRRGEQFF; DNA: TGTGCCAGCTCACCACCTAGACGGGGTGAGCAGTTCTTC
J: TRBJ1-1; V: TRBV7-3; size: -; D: -; CDR3: CASRATGLSTEAFF; DNA: TGTGCCAGCAGGGCCACAGGGTTGAGCACTGAAGCTTTCTTT
J: TRBJ1-5; V: TRBV6-6; size: -; D: TRBD1; CDR3: CASTGTGLQPQHF; DNA: TGTGCCAGCACCGGGACAGGGTTGCAGCCCCAGCATTTT
J: TRBJ2-1; V: TRBV7-2; size: -; D: -; CDR3: CASTVDRNNEQFF; DNA: TGTGCCAGCACCGTTGACAGGAACAATGAGCAGTTCTTC
J: TRBJ1-2; V: TRBV6-1; size: -; D: -; CDR3: CASSEAAVNYGYTF; DNA: TGTGCCAGCAGTGAAGCGGCAGTTAACTATGGCTACACCTTC
J: TRBJ2-5; V: TRBV9; size: -; D: -; CDR3: CASSVRGLSGVETQYF; DNA: TGTGCCAGCAGCGTCAGGGGACTATCGGGGGTAGAGACCCAGTACTTC
J: TRBJ1-2; V: TRBV5-1; size: -; D: -; CDR3: CASSLLNQAQGYTF; DNA: TGCGCCAGCAGCTTGCTTAATCAGGCTCAGGGCTACACCTTC
J: TRBJ1-5; V: TRBV28; size: few; D: TRBD1; CDR3: CASSFPFGTGNQPQHF; DNA: TGTGCCAGCAGTTTCCCTTTCGGGACAGGCAATCAGCCCCAGCATTTT
J: TRBJ1-6; V: TRBV5-8; size: -; D: -; CDR3: CASSSPGYNRLHF; DNA: TGTGCCAGCAGCTCCCCAGGGTACAATAGGCTCCACTTT
J: TRBJ2-7; V: TRBV7-8; size: -; D: -; CDR3: CASSVEVRTFPSYEQYF; DNA: TGTGCCAGCAGCGTCGAAGTGAGGACTTTCCCCTCCTACGAGCAGTACTTC
J: TRBJ2-1; V: TRBV20-1; size: -; D: -; CDR3: CSARQREQFF; DNA: TGCAGTGCTAGACAACGGGAGCAGTTCTTC